This TCR beta chain was captured by sequencing in a study of CD8+CD57+ T cells in acquired aplastic anemia. Trimming removed 0 bases at V and 4 bases at J, with 8 bases between. This CDR3 has 13 amino acids. Looked up from germline, CDR1 is SGHKS and CDR2 is YYEKEE (reference sequence). This clonotype was seen repeatedly, ten times or more. Genomic DNA, serving as template, underwent TCR beta VDJ and CDR3 profiling. TCRdb analysed the reads with MiXCR anew, one entry per CDR3 protein. This table holds roughly 170,000 distinct CDR3 sequences, about half found once. Individuals selected for sequencing had exhibited CD8+CD57+ cell expansion on flow cytometry.

The chain uses TRBV5-5 and TRBJ2-7; no clear D gene. This sequence originates from a human donor with aplastic anemia. The sample comprised sorted CD4+, CD8+, or CD8+CD57+ T cells (not recorded which) from PBMCs. In DNA, the CDR3 is TGTGCCAGCAGCTTGGGACTCCAGTACGAGCAGTACTTC. Amino acids: CASSLGLQYEQYF.